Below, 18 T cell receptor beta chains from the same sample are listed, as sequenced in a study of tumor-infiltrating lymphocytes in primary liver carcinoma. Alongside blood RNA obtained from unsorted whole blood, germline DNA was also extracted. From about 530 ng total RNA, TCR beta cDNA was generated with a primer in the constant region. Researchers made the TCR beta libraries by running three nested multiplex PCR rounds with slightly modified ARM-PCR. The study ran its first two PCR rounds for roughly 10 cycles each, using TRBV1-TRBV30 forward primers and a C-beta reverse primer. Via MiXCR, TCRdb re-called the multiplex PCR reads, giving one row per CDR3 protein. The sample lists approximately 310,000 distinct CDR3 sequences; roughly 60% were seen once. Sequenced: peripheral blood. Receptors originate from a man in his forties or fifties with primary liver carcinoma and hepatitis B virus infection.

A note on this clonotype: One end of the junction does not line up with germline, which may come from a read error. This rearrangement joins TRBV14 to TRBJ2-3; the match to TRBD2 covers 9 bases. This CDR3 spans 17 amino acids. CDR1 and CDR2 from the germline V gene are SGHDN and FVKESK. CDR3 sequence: CASTHWSGRPFTDTQYF. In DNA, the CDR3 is TGTGCCAGCACCCATTGGAGCGGGAGGCCCTTCACAGATACGCAATATTTT. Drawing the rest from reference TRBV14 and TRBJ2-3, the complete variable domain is EAGVTQFPSHSVIEKGQTVTLRCDPISGHDNLYWYRRVMGKEIKFLLHFVKESKQDESGMPNNRFLAERTGGTYSTLKVQPAELEDSGVYFCASTHWSGRPFTDTQYFGPGTRLTVL.

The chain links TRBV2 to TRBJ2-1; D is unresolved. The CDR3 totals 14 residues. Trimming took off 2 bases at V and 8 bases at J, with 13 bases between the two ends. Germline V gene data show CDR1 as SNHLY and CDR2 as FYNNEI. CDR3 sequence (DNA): TGTGCCAGCAGTGAATTTGGCGACCGTGATGAGCAGTTCTTC. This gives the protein CASSEFGDRDEQFF.

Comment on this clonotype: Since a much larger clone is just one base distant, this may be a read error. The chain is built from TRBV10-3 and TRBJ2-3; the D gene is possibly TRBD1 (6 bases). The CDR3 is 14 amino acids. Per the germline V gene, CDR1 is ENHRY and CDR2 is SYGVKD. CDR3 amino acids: CAITQQGNTDTRYF. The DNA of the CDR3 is TGTGCCATCACCCAACAGGGCAACACAGATACGCGGTATTTT.

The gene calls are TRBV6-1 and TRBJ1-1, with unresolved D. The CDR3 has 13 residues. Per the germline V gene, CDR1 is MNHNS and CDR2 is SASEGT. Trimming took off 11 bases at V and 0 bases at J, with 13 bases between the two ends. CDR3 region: CAHVLRVNTEAFF. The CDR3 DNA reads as TGTGCCCACGTCTTACGGGTGAACACTGAAGCTTTCTTT.

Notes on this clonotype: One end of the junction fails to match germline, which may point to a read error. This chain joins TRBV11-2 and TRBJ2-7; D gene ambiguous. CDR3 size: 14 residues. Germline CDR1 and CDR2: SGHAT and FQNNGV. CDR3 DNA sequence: TGTGCCAGTAGCTTACGGGCAAACTCCTACGAGCAGTACTTC. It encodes CASSLRANSYEQYF.

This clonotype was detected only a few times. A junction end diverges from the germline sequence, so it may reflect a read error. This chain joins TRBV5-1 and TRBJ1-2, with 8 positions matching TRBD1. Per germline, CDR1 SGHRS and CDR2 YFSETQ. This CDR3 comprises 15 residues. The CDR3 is CASSLDGRGQDGYTF. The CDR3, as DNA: TGCGCCAGCAGCTTGGATGGCAGGGGGCAGGATGGTTACACCTTC.

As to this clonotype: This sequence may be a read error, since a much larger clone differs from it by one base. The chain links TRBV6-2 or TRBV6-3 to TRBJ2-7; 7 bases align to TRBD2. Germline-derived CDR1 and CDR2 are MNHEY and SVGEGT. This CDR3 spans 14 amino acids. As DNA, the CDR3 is TGTGCCAGCAGACCCGCTAGCGGACGCTACGGGCAGTACTTC. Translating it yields CASRPASGRYGQYF.

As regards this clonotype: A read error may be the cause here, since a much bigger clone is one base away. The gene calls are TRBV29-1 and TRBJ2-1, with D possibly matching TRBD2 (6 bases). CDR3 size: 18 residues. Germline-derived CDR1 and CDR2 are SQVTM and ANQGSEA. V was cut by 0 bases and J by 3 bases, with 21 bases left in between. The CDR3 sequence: CSVEDRLTGATLYNEQFF. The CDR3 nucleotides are TGCAGCGTTGAAGATCGGCTAACGGGAGCCACCCTCTACAATGAGCAGTTCTTC.

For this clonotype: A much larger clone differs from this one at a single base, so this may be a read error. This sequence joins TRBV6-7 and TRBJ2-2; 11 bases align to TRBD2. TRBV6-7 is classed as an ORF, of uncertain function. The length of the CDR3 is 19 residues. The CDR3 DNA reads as TGTGCCAGCAGTTACTCTATACGGGGGACTAGCGGATACACCAGGGAGCTGTTTTTT. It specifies CASSYSIRGTSGYTRELFF.

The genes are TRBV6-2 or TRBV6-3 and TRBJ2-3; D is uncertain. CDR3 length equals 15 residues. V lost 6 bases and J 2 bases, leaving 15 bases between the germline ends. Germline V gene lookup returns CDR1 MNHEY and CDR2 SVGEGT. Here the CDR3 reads CASRPSVAFTDTQYF. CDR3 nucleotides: TGTGCCAGCAGGCCGAGCGTGGCCTTCACAGATACGCAGTATTTT.

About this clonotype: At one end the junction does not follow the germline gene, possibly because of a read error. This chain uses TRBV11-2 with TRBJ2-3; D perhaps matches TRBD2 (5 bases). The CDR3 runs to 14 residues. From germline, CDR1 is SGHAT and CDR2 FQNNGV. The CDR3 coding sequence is TGTGCCAGCAACTTTAGCGCAAGCACGGATACGCAGTATTTT. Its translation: CASNFSASTDTQYF.

CDR3 in amino acids: CAIGGVAGGTEAFF. CDR3 bases: TGTGCCATCGGTGGGGTGGCAGGGGGGACTGAAGCTTTCTTT. This chain joins TRBV10-3 and TRBJ1-1; 7 positions agree with TRBD1. CDR1 ENHRY and CDR2 SYGVKD come from the germline V gene. Trimming cost V 8 bases and J 5 bases; bases outside gene matches: 11. CDR3 length: 14 amino acids.

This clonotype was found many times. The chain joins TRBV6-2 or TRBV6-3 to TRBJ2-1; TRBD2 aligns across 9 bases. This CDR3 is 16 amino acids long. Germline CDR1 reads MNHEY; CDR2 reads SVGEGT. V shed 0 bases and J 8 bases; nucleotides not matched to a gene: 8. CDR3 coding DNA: TGTGCCAGCAGTTACTCCTTTAGCGGGAGTTTCGATGAGCAGTTCTTC. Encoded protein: CASSYSFSGSFDEQFF.

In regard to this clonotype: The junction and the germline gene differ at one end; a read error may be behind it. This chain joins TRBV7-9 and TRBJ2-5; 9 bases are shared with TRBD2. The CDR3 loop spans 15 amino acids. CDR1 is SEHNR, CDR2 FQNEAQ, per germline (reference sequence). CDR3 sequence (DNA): TGTGCCAGGAGCTTAGGACTAGCGACTGGGGAGACCCAGTACTTC. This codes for CARSLGLATGETQYF.

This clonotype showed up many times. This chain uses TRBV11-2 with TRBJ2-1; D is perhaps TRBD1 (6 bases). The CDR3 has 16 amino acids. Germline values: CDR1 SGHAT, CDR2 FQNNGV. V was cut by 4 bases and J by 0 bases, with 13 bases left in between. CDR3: CASSSVQGHSYNEQFF. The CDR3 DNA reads TGTGCCAGCAGCTCAGTACAGGGTCACTCCTACAATGAGCAGTTCTTC. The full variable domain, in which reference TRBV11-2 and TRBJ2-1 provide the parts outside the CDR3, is EAGVAQSPRYKIIEKRQSVAFWCNPISGHATLYWYQQILGQGPKLLIQFQNNGVVDDSQLPKDRFSAERLKGVDSTLKIQPAKLEDSAVYLCASSSVQGHSYNEQFFGPGTRLTVL.

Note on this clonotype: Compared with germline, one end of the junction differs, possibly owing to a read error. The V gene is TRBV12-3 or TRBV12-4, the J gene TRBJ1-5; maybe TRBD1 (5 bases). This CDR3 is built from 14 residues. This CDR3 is CSSSLRQNNQPQHF. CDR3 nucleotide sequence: TGTTCCAGCAGTTTAAGACAGAACAATCAGCCCCAGCATTTT.

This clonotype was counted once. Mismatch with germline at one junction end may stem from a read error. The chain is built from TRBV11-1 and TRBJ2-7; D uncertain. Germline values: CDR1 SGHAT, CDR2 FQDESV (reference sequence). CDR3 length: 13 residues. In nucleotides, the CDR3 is TGTGCCAGCAGCCTCGCCCTCTCCTATGAGCGGTACTTC. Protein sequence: CASSLALSYERYF.

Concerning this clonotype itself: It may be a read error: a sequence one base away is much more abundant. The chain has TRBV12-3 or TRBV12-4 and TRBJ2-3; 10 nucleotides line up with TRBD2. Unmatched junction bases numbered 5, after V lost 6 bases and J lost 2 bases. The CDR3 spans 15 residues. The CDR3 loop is CASSPLAGNTDTQYF. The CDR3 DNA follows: TGTGCCAGCAGCCCACTAGCGGGGAACACAGATACGCAGTATTTT.